A single sample is the source of the 9 T cell receptor beta chains below, sequenced in a study of T cells in Graves' hyperthyroidism and ophthalmopathy. The source material, RNA transcripts, was used to amplify TCR beta CDR3 regions. TCR CDR3 regions were first amplified by RT-PCR with HTBI primers. TCRdb processed the multiplex PCR reads anew with MiXCR; each CDR3 protein has one entry. The table records about 620,000 distinct CDR3 sequences, around 15% of them present only once. The specimen was blood. The receptors were gathered from a woman aged 25 to 39 with Graves' hyperthyroidism.

This clonotype came up a few times. V gene TRBV14 combines with J gene TRBJ2-1; possible D gene TRBD2, 7 bases. Germline V gene data show CDR1 as SGHDN and CDR2 as FVKESK. Between the trimmed V and J ends, which lost 3 bases and 6 bases, there was a span of 12 bases. The CDR3 extends over 14 amino acids. This CDR3 is CASSQKGGANEQFF. The CDR3 bases are TGTGCCAGCAGCCAGAAAGGGGGGGCCAATGAGCAGTTCTTC.

The chain is built from TRBV7-9 and TRBJ1-1; 7 bases match TRBD1. Per the germline V gene, CDR1 is SEHNR and CDR2 is FQNEAQ (reference sequence). V lost 5 bases and J lost 1; bases outside the gene matches: 7. This CDR3 comprises 15 residues. CDR3 region: CASSPNRGPNTEAFF. The CDR3 coding sequence is TGTGCCAGCAGCCCCAACAGGGGCCCGAACACTGAAGCTTTCTTT.

This clonotype has ten or more counts. This sequence joins TRBV11-2 and TRBJ1-4; 7 positions agree with TRBD1. Germline CDR1 reads SGHAT; CDR2 reads FQNNGV. Trimming removed 4 bases from V and 2 bases from J; junction bases left unmatched: 4. The CDR3 extends over 15 amino acids. The CDR3 bases are TGTGCCAGCAGCTCGAAGACAGGGACTAATGAAAAACTGTTTTTT. Protein: CASSSKTGTNEKLFF.

This clonotype has only a few counts. This chain joins TRBV12-3 or TRBV12-4 and TRBJ2-5, with D unclear. The CDR3 has 15 amino acids. The V end was cut by 5 bases, the J end by 4 bases, with 17 bases between. The CDR3 DNA reads TGTGCCAGCAGTGCCTTTCAGTCAGGTCGAGAGACCCAGTACTTC. Encoded protein: CASSAFQSGRETQYF.

This clonotype has at least ten counts. The junction departs from the called germline gene at one end, perhaps through a read error. The J gene is TRBJ2-7, the V gene TRBV11-2; D is undetermined. The CDR3 length is 12 residues. In germline, CDR1 is SGHAT, CDR2 FQNNGV. In DNA form, the CDR3 reads TGCGCCAGCAGCTTGGAGCGAGGCGAGCAGTACTTC. Translated: CASSLERGEQYF. The full variable domain, rest sourced from reference TRBV11-2 and TRBJ2-7, is EAGVAQSPRYKIIEKRQSVAFWCNPISGHATLYWYQQILGQGPKLLIQFQNNGVVDDSQLPKDRFSAERLKGVDSTLKIQPAKLEDSAVYLCASSLERGEQYFGPGTRLTVT.

Many counts were recorded for this clonotype. The genes are TRBV18 and TRBJ2-1; tentatively, D is TRBD2 (6 bases). Deletions cut 2 bases from V and 3 bases from J, with 11 bases between. CDR1 and CDR2 from the germline V gene are KGHSH and LQKENI. The CDR3 totals 15 residues. This CDR3 is CASSPWASVYNEQFF. CDR3 bases: TGTGCCAGCTCACCATGGGCTAGCGTCTACAATGAGCAGTTCTTC. Filled out from reference TRBV18 and TRBJ2-1, the complete variable domain reads NAGVMQNPRHLVRRRGQEARLRCSPMKGHSHVYWYRQLPEEGLKFMVYLQKENIIDESGMPKERFSAEFPKEGPSILRIQQVVRGDSAAYFCASSPWASVYNEQFFGPGTRLTVL.

V is TRBV12-3 or TRBV12-4 and J is TRBJ2-5, with TRBD2 matching 11 bases. The V gene end was trimmed by 5 bases and the J gene end by 2 bases; junction bases not matched to a gene: 7. This CDR3 has 16 amino acids. CDR3 sequence reads: CASSPAIAGGQETQYF. Written as DNA, the CDR3 is TGTGCCAGCAGTCCCGCGATAGCGGGAGGGCAAGAGACCCAGTACTTC.

This chain links TRBV7-6 with TRBJ2-1; the match to TRBD1 covers 8 bases. This CDR3 comprises 17 residues. V dropped 7 bases and J dropped 7; count of bases not matched to a gene: 18. Germline loops: CDR1 SGHVS, CDR2 FNYEAQ. The CDR3 nucleotides are TGTGCCAGCAACTTGGGGGCAGGGGGCTTGGGGAATAATGAGCAGTTCTTC. Encoded protein: CASNLGAGGLGNNEQFF.

This clonotype came up a few times. The rearrangement links TRBV28 to TRBJ1-4; 8 nucleotides align to TRBD1. Trimming removed 5 bases from V and 8 bases from J; junction bases left unmatched: 7. Germline assignment: CDR1 MDHEN and CDR2 SYDVKM. CDR3 size: 14 residues. The chain's CDR3 is CASSRQTGDEKLFF. The DNA of the CDR3 is TGTGCCAGCAGTCGGCAGACAGGGGACGAAAAACTGTTTTTT.